This record covers a single T cell receptor beta chain. Its specificity is not known. The data stem from a study of CD8 T cells in ankylosing spondylitis. Points from the study as a whole: Ankylosing spondylitis blood appeared to be characterized by a TCR beta motif of under ten highly homologous variants.

The trim removed 1 base at V and 3 bases at J, leaving 5 bases unmatched. Germline CDR1 SGHAT, CDR2 FQNNGV. CDR3 size: 15 residues. TCRdb itself ran the 5' RACE reads through MiXCR, one entry per CDR3 protein. The data show hundreds of thousands of distinct CDR3 sequences, with over 9.5% seen just once and approximately 6.2% held by the top ten. The sequencing sample was made of blood, either unsorted or a sorted T cell fraction (not recorded which). The chain links TRBV11-2 to TRBJ2-7; 8 nucleotides match TRBD1. The TCR originated in a male donor with ankylosing spondylitis. The chain's CDR3 is CASSLVAGGVYEQYF. The CDR3 DNA reads TGTGCCAGCAGCTTAGTAGCAGGGGGCGTCTACGAGCAGTACTTC.